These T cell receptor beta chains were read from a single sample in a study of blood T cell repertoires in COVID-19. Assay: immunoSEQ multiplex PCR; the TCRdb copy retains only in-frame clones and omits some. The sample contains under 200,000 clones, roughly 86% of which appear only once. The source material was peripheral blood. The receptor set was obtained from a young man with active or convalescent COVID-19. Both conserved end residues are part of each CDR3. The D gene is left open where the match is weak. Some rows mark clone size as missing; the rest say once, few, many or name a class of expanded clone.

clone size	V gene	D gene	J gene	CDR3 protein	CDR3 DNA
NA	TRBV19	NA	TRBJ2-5	CASSIPEREETQYF	TGTGCCAGTAGTATCCCGGAGCGAGAAGAGACCCAGTACTTC
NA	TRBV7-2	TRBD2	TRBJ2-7	CASSPGDDSGSSYEQYF	TGTGCCAGCAGCCCAGGGGATGATAGCGGGAGTTCGTACGAGCAGTACTTC
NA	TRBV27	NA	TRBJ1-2	CASSFRLTSPRGGYTF	TGTGCCAGCAGTTTTCGTCTGACATCCCCTCGGGGTGGCTACACCTTC
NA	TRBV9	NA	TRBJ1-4	CASSAFGTTNEKLFF	TGTGCCAGCAGCGCCTTCGGGACAACTAATGAAAAACTGTTTTTT
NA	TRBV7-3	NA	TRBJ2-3	CASSLSGGATDTQYF	TGTGCCAGCAGCTTATCTGGGGGGGCCACAGATACGCAGTATTTT
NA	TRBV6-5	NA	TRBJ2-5	CASSWPGAETQYF	TGTGCCAGCAGTTGGCCAGGCGCGGAGACCCAGTACTTC
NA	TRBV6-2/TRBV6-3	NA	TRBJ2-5	CASSFSSSRAYQETQYF	TGTGCCAGCAGTTTTTCATCGTCCAGGGCCTACCAAGAGACCCAGTACTTC
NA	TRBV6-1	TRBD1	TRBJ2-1	CASSEARDRGNEQFF	TGTGCCAGCAGTGAAGCCCGGGACAGGGGCAATGAGCAGTTCTTC
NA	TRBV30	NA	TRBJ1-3	CAWSVKSSGNTIYF	TGTGCCTGGAGTGTAAAGAGCTCTGGAAACACCATATATTTT
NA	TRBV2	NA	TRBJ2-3	CASTAADTQYF	TGTGCCAGCACAGCGGCAGATACGCAGTATTTT
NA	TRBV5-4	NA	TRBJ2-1	CASSSFPRESSYNEQFF	TGTGCCAGCAGCAGTTTCCCGAGAGAGAGCTCCTACAATGAGCAGTTCTTC
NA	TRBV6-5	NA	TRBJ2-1	CASSYLSQGSNEQFF	TGTGCCAGCAGTTACTTGTCTCAGGGATCCAATGAGCAGTTCTTC
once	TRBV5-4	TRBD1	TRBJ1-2	CASRGTGAGYGYTF	TGTGCCAGCAGGGGGACAGGGGCCGGATATGGCTACACCTTC
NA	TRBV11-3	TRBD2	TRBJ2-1	CASSPRTSDSSYNEQFF	TGTGCCAGCAGCCCCCGGACTAGCGATAGCTCCTACAATGAGCAGTTCTTC
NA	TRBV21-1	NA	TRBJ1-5	CASSKVGRDVGNQPQHF	TGTGCCAGCAGCAAAGTGGGGAGGGATGTGGGCAATCAGCCCCAGCATTTT
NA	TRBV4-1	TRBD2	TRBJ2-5	CASSHGGLGSKETQYF	TGCGCCAGCAGCCACGGCGGACTAGGTTCGAAAGAGACCCAGTACTTC
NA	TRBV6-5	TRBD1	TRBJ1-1	CASSTGAGAFF	TGTGCCAGCAGTACAGGGGCGGGCGCTTTCTTT
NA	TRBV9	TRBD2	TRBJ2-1	CASSVGPFSGGFDNEQFF	TGTGCCAGCAGCGTAGGGCCCTTTAGCGGGGGATTCGACAATGAGCAGTTCTTC
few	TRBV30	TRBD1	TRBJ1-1	CAWSARQGEAFF	TGTGCCTGGAGTGCTAGACAGGGTGAAGCTTTCTTT
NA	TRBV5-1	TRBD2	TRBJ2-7	CASSLAGTSDPYEQYF	TGCGCCAGCAGCTTGGCCGGGACTAGCGACCCCTACGAGCAGTACTTC
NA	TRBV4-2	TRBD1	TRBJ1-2	CASSRQGDYGYTF	TGTGCCAGCAGCCGACAGGGGGACTATGGCTACACCTTC
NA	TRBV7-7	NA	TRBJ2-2	CASSDVTSNTGELFF	TGTGCTAGCAGCGACGTGACAAGTAACACCGGGGAGCTGTTTTTT
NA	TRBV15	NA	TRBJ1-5	CATSRDGGGLGQPQHF	TGTGCCACCAGCAGAGATGGGGGAGGGTTAGGTCAGCCCCAGCATTTT
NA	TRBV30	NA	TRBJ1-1	CACHGRANTEAFF	TGTGCCTGTCATGGCAGGGCGAACACTGAAGCTTTCTTT
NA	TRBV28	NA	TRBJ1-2	CASSSSRIGVHGYTF	TGTGCCAGCAGTTCCTCCCGTATCGGGGTCCATGGCTACACCTTC
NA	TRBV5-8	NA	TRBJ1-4	CASSSKQGRLFF	TGTGCCAGCAGCTCGAAACAAGGGAGACTGTTTTTT
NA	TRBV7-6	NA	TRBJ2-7	CASSLTATYEQYF	TGTGCCAGCAGCTTGACAGCCACCTACGAGCAGTACTTC
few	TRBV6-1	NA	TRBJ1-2	CASSEAPGGTYGYTF	TGTGCCAGCAGTGAAGCGCCGGGCGGGACCTATGGCTACACCTTC
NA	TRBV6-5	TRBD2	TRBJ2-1	CASSYSGTSGVNEQFF	TGTGCCAGCAGTTACTCCGGGACTAGCGGGGTAAATGAGCAGTTCTTC
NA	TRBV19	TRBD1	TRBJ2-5	CASSILDRGVGETQYF	TGTGCCAGTAGTATTCTCGACAGGGGAGTTGGAGAGACCCAGTACTTC
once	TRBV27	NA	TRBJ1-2	CASSSTDTGGYTF	TGTGCCAGCAGTTCAACGGACACCGGGGGCTACACCTTC
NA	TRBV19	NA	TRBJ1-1	CASSIANRKHEAFF	TGTGCCAGTAGTATCGCTAACAGAAAACATGAAGCTTTCTTT
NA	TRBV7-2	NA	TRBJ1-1	CASSLGGFGYTEAFF	TGTGCCAGCAGCTTGGGAGGGTTCGGCTACACTGAAGCTTTCTTT
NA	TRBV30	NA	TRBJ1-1	CAWTYLQERGMNTEAFF	TGTGCCTGGACCTATCTACAGGAGAGAGGCATGAACACTGAAGCTTTCTTT
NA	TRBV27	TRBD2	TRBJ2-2	CASSTGGGELFF	TGTGCCAGCAGTACGGGGGGCGGGGAGCTGTTTTTT
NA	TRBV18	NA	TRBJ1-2	CASSPSRDGYGYTF	TGTGCCAGCTCACCATCCAGGGATGGGTATGGCTACACCTTC
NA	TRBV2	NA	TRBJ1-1	CASSALQLNTEAFF	TGTGCCAGCAGTGCACTTCAATTGAACACTGAAGCTTTCTTT
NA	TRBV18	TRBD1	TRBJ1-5	CASSAGTGDNQPQHF	TGTGCCAGCTCGGCCGGGACAGGGGACAATCAGCCCCAGCATTTT
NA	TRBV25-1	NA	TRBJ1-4	CASSETTELPEKLFF	TGTGCCAGCAGTGAAACGACGGAGCTTCCTGAAAAACTGTTTTTT
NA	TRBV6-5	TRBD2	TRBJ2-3	CASKAGGPPTDTQYF	TGTGCCAGCAAAGCGGGGGGGCCCCCCACAGATACGCAGTATTTT
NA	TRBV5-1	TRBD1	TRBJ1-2	CANNRGKGYGYTF	TGCGCCAATAACAGGGGTAAAGGCTATGGCTACACCTTC
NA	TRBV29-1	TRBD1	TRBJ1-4	CSVGQGENEKLFF	TGCAGCGTTGGACAGGGAGAAAATGAAAAACTGTTTTTT